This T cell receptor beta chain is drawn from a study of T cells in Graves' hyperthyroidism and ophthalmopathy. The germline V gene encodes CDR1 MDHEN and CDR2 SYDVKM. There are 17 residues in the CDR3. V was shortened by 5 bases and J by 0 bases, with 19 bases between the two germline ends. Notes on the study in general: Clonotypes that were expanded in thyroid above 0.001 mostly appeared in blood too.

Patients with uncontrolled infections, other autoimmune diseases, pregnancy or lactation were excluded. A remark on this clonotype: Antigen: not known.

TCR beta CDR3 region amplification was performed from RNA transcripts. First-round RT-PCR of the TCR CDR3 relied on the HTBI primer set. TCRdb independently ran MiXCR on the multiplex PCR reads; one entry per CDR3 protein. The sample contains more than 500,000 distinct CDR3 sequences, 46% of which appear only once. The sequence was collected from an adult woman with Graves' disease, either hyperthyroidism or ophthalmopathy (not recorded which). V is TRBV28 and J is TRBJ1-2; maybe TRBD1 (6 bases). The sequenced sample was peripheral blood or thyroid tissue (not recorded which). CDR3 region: CASSAADSGGANYGYTF. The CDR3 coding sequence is TGTGCCAGCAGTGCTGCGGACAGCGGCGGAGCTAACTATGGCTACACCTTC.